This T cell receptor (beta chain) stems from a study of T cells expressing NK-cell markers. Study-level background: Repertoire data for TCR beta were derived from sorted T cells (CD3+CD56+NKG2C+, CD3+CD56+NKG2C- and CD3+CD56-NKG2C+). Sequenced donors, eight in total, included seven who were HCMV-seropositive and one who was seronegative.

Details on this clonotype: As yet, its antigen is unknown.

TCRdb re-called the 5' RACE reads; one entry per CDR3 protein, DNA not given. This sample carries approximately 380,000 distinct CDR3 sequences, with over 4% going to the ten biggest clones. General study findings and limits: CD8+ T cells in six donors included dominant NKG2C+ clonotypes at roughly 1.0-8%. Clones of NKG2C+ T cells that had expanded were of unclear HCMV specificity.

The germline CDR1 and CDR2 sequences are MNHEY and SMNVEV (reference sequence). The CDR3 is made up of 15 amino acids. Sequences were obtained from blood T cells: a sorted CD56 or NKG2C T cell subset, CD4+ or CD8+ T cells, or bulk PBMC T cells (not recorded which). The chain is built from TRBV27 and TRBJ2-1; TCRdb's D call of TRBD2 is untestable without DNA. This TCR came from a man aged 18 to 70 in good health. The CDR3 sequence is CATRGVSGGTNEQFF.